This T cell receptor beta chain is drawn from a study of graft-versus-host responses after intestinal transplantation. Study outcomes and limitations: Recipient marrow held GvH clones, some first seen in ileum or blood.

Remarks on this clone: No antigen is known for it.

The CDR3 loop spans 15 amino acids. V dropped 7 bases and J dropped 2 bases, with 16 bases sitting between them. In germline, CDR1 is SNHLY, CDR2 FYNNEI. Sequencing used immunoSEQ multiplex PCR; TCRdb keeps in-frame clones, though not all of them. The sample includes roughly 45,000 clones, roughly 94% seen only once; the top ten take 1.5% to 2%. The clonotype was recovered from a human patient who received an intestinal transplant, so some T cells may come from the graft donor. The chain carries TRBV2 and TRBJ2-3; possible D gene TRBD2, 6 bases. This specimen was PBMCs, taken 335 days after intestinal transplant. Written as DNA, the CDR3 is TGTGCCAGCATGAACCGGGACTCCACCACAGATACGCAGTATTTT. Amino acid sequence: CASMNRDSTTDTQYF.